This T cell receptor (beta chain) appears in the sequencing data of a study of shared clonotypes between healthy human individuals. TCRdb's copy holds only in-frame clones and misses some; the assay was immunoSEQ multiplex PCR. The data contain about 2.2 million clones, roughly 91% of them singletons. Naive CD8 cells lacked CD45RO and underwent positive selection for CCR7, leaving out terminally differentiated effector memory CD45RA+ cells. Germline-derived CDR1 and CDR2 are SGHDN and FVKESK. Deletions cut 0 bases from V and 6 bases from J, with 15 bases between. This CDR3 contains 15 residues. The sample comprised naive CD8+ T cells from PBMCs. V gene TRBV14 combines with J gene TRBJ2-7; possibly TRBD2 for D (6 bases). The source is a man younger than 35 in good health. Some clones in this sample may be carry-over from other donors' samples. In DNA, the CDR3 is TGTGCCAGCAGCCAAGAGCGGGGAAACCTTGGCGAGCAGTACTTC. It is translated as CASSQERGNLGEQYF.